Listed below are T cell receptor beta chains from one sample, sequenced in a study of blood T cell repertoires in COVID-19. The repertoire was sequenced with immunoSEQ multiplex PCR; TCRdb's copy has only in-frame clones and lacks some. The sample has roughly 220,000 clones, 80% to 90% seen once; the top ten hold approximately 6.1%. Sequenced input: peripheral blood. All receptors derive from a man aged 80 or over with acute or convalescent COVID-19. Each CDR3 is given with its conserved first and last residue. The D gene is left open where the match is weak. Not all rows give a size; the values are once, few, many and, for expanded clones, a class.

DNA	CDR3	V	J	D	size
TGTGCCAGCAGCGTAGCTGGTAGCGGGGGGAAAGAGACCCAGTACTTC	CASSVAGSGGKETQYF	TRBV9	TRBJ2-5	TRBD2	once
TGTGCCAGTAGTGGGACAGGGGGCTCTCGACGAGCTTTCTTT	CASSGTGGSRRAFF	TRBV19	TRBJ1-1	TRBD1	NA
TGTGCCAGCAGCTTCCGGGACAGGGGTTCACCCCTCCACTTT	CASSFRDRGSPLHF	TRBV6-5	TRBJ1-6	TRBD1	NA
TGTGCCAGCAGTTCCAGAGGTACGCAGTATTTT	CASSSRGTQYF	TRBV6-6	TRBJ2-3	NA	NA
TGTGCCAGCAGCTTGGTCCTGACAGGGGCAAAACTGTTTTTT	CASSLVLTGAKLFF	TRBV5-5	TRBJ1-4	TRBD1	NA
TGTGCCAGTAGTTGGCCAGGGGGTAGCAATCAGCCCCAGCATTTT	CASSWPGGSNQPQHF	TRBV19	TRBJ1-5	TRBD1	few
TGTGCCAGCAGTGACAAATCCCGGGGGGAACAGCCCCAGCATTTT	CASSDKSRGEQPQHF	TRBV6-6	TRBJ1-5	NA	NA
TGTGCCAGTAGTACGACTAGCGGGTTAGTCGGGGAGCTGTTTTTT	CASSTTSGLVGELFF	TRBV19	TRBJ2-2	TRBD2	NA
TGTGCCAGCAGTAGCCGGGACAGGGGTACCTACGAGCAGTACTTC	CASSSRDRGTYEQYF	TRBV2	TRBJ2-7	TRBD1	NA
TGCGCCAGCCGCTACGATGGCAGGGCAACTAATGAAAAACTGTTTTTT	CASRYDGRATNEKLFF	TRBV5-1	TRBJ1-4	NA	few
TGTGCCAGCAGCTCAGTGCTCGAGGACACTGAAGCTTTCTTT	CASSSVLEDTEAFF	TRBV11-2	TRBJ1-1	NA	once
TGTGCCAGCTCACCACCGGTGACAGGGGGCTTCTACGAGCAGTACTTC	CASSPPVTGGFYEQYF	TRBV18	TRBJ2-7	TRBD1	NA
TGTGCCAGTAGCCCCTGGGGAGGGCCTGAGCAGTTCTTC	CASSPWGGPEQFF	TRBV19	TRBJ2-1	TRBD2	NA
TGTGCCTGGAGTGTACAAGTTCTCTATGGCTACACCTTC	CAWSVQVLYGYTF	TRBV30	TRBJ1-2	NA	NA
TGTGCCAGCAGGGGACAGGGGGTGACTGAAGCTTTCTTT	CASRGQGVTEAFF	TRBV28	TRBJ1-1	TRBD1	NA
TGCGCCAGCAGCCAAGATATCAGGACGGGAGAAAAACTGTTTTTT	CASSQDIRTGEKLFF	TRBV4-1	TRBJ1-4	NA	many
TGTGCCAGCAGGTTGGGGGACAGGGCGAGAGAGACCCAGTACTTC	CASRLGDRARETQYF	TRBV11-3	TRBJ2-5	TRBD1	few
TGTGCCAGCAGCCTCAGTTACACCGGGGAGCTGTTTTTT	CASSLSYTGELFF	TRBV2	TRBJ2-2	NA	NA
TGTGCCAGCAGCTTGGGACAGGGGGGCTACACCTTC	CASSLGQGGYTF	TRBV7-9	TRBJ1-2	TRBD1	NA
TGTGCCAGTAGTATACCGGGAAACACCATATATTTT	CASSIPGNTIYF	TRBV19	TRBJ1-3	NA	NA
TGTGCCAGTTCCCCCCAGGGTGCCTACAATGAGCAGTTCTTC	CASSPQGAYNEQFF	TRBV19	TRBJ2-1	NA	NA
TGTGCCAGCAGCTCCCCTAGCACAGATACGCAGTATTTT	CASSSPSTDTQYF	TRBV11-2	TRBJ2-3	NA	NA
TGTGCCAGCAGCTTATTCCAGGGTAATTCACCCCTCCACTTT	CASSLFQGNSPLHF	TRBV7-2	TRBJ1-6	NA	NA
TGTGCCAGCAGCCGACTCAGAGGGGACTTGGGTGAGCAGTTCTTC	CASSRLRGDLGEQFF	TRBV6-6	TRBJ2-1	NA	NA
TGCAGTGCTAGTGGCCTAGCCTCGAATGAGCAGTTCTTC	CSASGLASNEQFF	TRBV20-1	TRBJ2-1	NA	NA
TGCGCCAGCGGGACAGGGGATATCTATAATTCACCCCTCCACTTT	CASGTGDIYNSPLHF	TRBV4-1	TRBJ1-6	TRBD1	NA
TGCGCCAGCTCCGTTCAGGGTCCCACTGAAGCTTTCTTT	CASSVQGPTEAFF	TRBV5-1	TRBJ1-1	NA	NA
TGTGCCATCAAAACGGACTTTGCGGCAGATACGCAGTATTTT	CAIKTDFAADTQYF	TRBV10-3	TRBJ2-3	NA	NA
TGTGCCAGCAGCCGAGCCGGACAGGGCAATCAGCCCCAGCATTTT	CASSRAGQGNQPQHF	TRBV7-8	TRBJ1-5	TRBD1	NA
TGTGCCAGCAGCCACGCGGGCCATGAAGCTTTCTTT	CASSHAGHEAFF	TRBV3-1/TRBV3-2	TRBJ1-1	NA	NA
TGTGCCACCAGTGATCGTTTCGATCAGCCCCAGCATTTT	CATSDRFDQPQHF	TRBV24-1	TRBJ1-5	NA	NA
TGTGCCAGCAGCTTGTTACTAGCGGGGGCTTTAGGCGGGGAGCTGTTTTTT	CASSLLLAGALGGELFF	TRBV11-2	TRBJ2-2	TRBD2	NA
TGTGCCAGCAGCTTCCAGGGAATGGCCCACTATGGCTACACCTTC	CASSFQGMAHYGYTF	TRBV5-5	TRBJ1-2	NA	NA
TGTGCCAGCAGCCCGTGGACAGGGGGAACAGATACGCAGTATTTT	CASSPWTGGTDTQYF	TRBV11-3	TRBJ2-3	TRBD1	NA
TGTGCCAGCAGCAGGGGACTAGCGGGAACGGAGACCCAGTACTTC	CASSRGLAGTETQYF	TRBV27	TRBJ2-5	TRBD2	NA
TGTGCCAGCTCACCGTCGACAGGGATTATCACTGAAGCTTTCTTT	CASSPSTGIITEAFF	TRBV18	TRBJ1-1	TRBD1	NA